The 19 T cell receptor beta chains presented below share a single source sample, sequenced in a study of T cell clonality in common variable immunodeficiency. Data came from immunoSEQ multiplex PCR; TCRdb stores just in-frame clones and leaves some out. The sample presents 50,000 to 65,000 clones, none singletons. The sample consisted of peripheral blood mononuclear cells. The receptors stem from a person aged 18 to 75 in good health.

The table lists this clone with many counts. This chain's CDR3 is CASSEWPFAEAFF. CDR3 DNA, as far as it was read: TGTGCCAGCAGTGAATGGCCGTTCGCTGAA. The chain carries TRBV6-1 and TRBJ1-1; D gene ambiguous. The missing CDR3 end, 3 residues past where the read stops, is filled in from the germline J gene. CDR3 length equals 13 residues. The V and J ends lost 2 bases and 6 bases respectively, with 10 bases between them. CDR1 is MNHNS and CDR2 is SASEGT in the germline V gene.

This clone was counted many times. The CDR3 end lies 3 residues beyond the end of the read and is filled in from the germline J gene. The V gene is TRBV7-9, the J gene TRBJ1-1; TRBD1 matches 8 bases. Per germline, CDR1 SEHNR and CDR2 FQNEAQ (reference sequence). V dropped 4 bases and J dropped 5; count of bases not matched to a gene: 9. The CDR3 is 15 residues long. The CDR3 here is CASSSLTGELTEAFF. The part of the CDR3 DNA that was read is TGTGCCAGCAGCTCGTTGACAGGGGAGTTGACTGAA.

This clone was found many times. The read ends 3 residues before the CDR3 terminus; that terminus is restored from the germline J gene. The chain joins TRBV13 to TRBJ2-7; 15 positions agree with TRBD2. Germline trimming cut 5 bases from V and 4 bases from J; bases unmatched to any gene: 3. The CDR3 consists of 15 residues. The germline CDR1 and CDR2 sequences are PRHDT and FYEKMQ (reference sequence). CDR3 DNA, as far as it was read: TGTGCCAGCAGCGCGGGACTAGCGGGAGGTTACGAG. Amino acids: CASSAGLAGGYE. The CDR3, in full, reads CASSAGLAGGYEQYF.

This clone was seen ten or more times. The read falls 3 residues short of the CDR3 end, and the missing part is taken from the germline J gene. The J gene is TRBJ2-2, the V gene TRBV29-1; D might be TRBD1 (6 bases). The germline V and J ends were trimmed by 4 bases and 1 base, with 10 bases remaining between them. The CDR3 spans 14 residues. Germline V gives CDR1 SQVTM, CDR2 ANQGSEA. This chain's CDR3 is CSVGTGMNTGELFF. Partial CDR3 DNA: TGCAGCGTTGGAACAGGGATGAACACCGGGGAG.

The sample holds many counts of this clone. The CDR3 goes on 3 residues after the read ends, and that part is filled in from the germline J gene. Other DNA variants within this sample encode the same CDR3. The gene calls are TRBV12-3 or TRBV12-4 and TRBJ2-5; 10 nucleotides align to TRBD2. The V gene end was trimmed by 6 bases and the J gene end by 2 bases; junction bases not matched to a gene: 3. The CDR3 totals 14 residues. The DNA read from the CDR3 is TGTGCCAGCAGGATACTAGCGGGGCAAGAGACC. This codes for CASRILAGQET. The whole CDR3 sequence is CASRILAGQETQYF.

This clone was recorded at least ten times. The read ends 3 residues before the CDR3 terminus; that terminus is restored from the germline J gene. The V and J genes are TRBV2 and TRBJ1-2; 7 bases agree with TRBD1. This CDR3 has 12 amino acids. Germline CDR1 SNHLY, CDR2 FYNNEI. CDR3 DNA, as far as it was read: TGTGCCAGCAAAAGGACAGGAGGAGGC. It specifies CASKRTGGG. The entire CDR3 reads CASKRTGGGYTF.

This clone occurred many times. The read falls 3 residues short of the CDR3 end, and the missing part is taken from the germline J gene. The chain links TRBV10-3 to TRBJ2-3; tentative D call: TRBD2 (6 bases). The CDR3 spans 14 residues. The germline V gene has CDR1 ENHRY and CDR2 SYGVKD. Trimming left V 10 bases short and J 5 bases short, with 19 bases between. This CDR3 is CATYGGTSGDTQYF. The CDR3 DNA, read in part, is TGTGCCACCTACGGGGGAACCTCGGGAGATACG.

This clone came up many times. The read ends 3 residues early relative to the CDR3; the germline J gene fills the gap. The V gene is TRBV2, the J gene TRBJ1-4, with a tentative D call TRBD1 (6 bases). Germline lookup yields CDR1 SNHLY and CDR2 FYNNEI. V was shortened by 4 bases and J by 4 bases, with 10 bases between the two germline ends. This CDR3 contains 14 residues. Incomplete CDR3 DNA: TGTGCCAGCAGTGTTGGACAGATTAATGAAAAA. This gives the protein CASSVGQINEK. The full CDR3 is CASSVGQINEKLFF.

This clone was counted at least ten times. The CDR3 goes on 3 residues after the read ends, and that part is filled in from the germline J gene. The chain employs TRBV6-1 and TRBJ2-7; possible D gene TRBD1, 5 bases. The CDR3 runs to 15 residues. V was shortened by 3 bases and J by 5 bases, with 17 bases between the two germline ends. Germline values: CDR1 MNHNS, CDR2 SASEGT. The CDR3 bases that were read are TGTGCCAGCAGTGAGATTCAGGGAAGTCGGAACGAG. This translates into CASSEIQGSRNE. In full, the CDR3 is CASSEIQGSRNEQYF.

This clone was seen ten or more times. The DNA ends 3 residues before the CDR3 does, and the rest of the CDR3 is filled in from the germline J gene. The chain employs TRBV20-1 and TRBJ1-2, with D maybe TRBD1 (5 bases). CDR1 is DFQATT and CDR2 is SNEGSKA in the germline V gene (reference sequence). The CDR3 is 12 residues long. Between the trimmed V and J ends, which lost 3 bases and 4 bases, there was a span of 9 bases. The part of the CDR3 DNA that was read is TGCAGTGCTAGGGGCAGGGCCTATGGC. This gives the protein CSARGRAYG. From start to end, the CDR3 is CSARGRAYGYTF.

This clone was counted ten times or more. Coverage ceases 3 residues before the CDR3 finishes, and the germline J gene fills in the end. The V gene is TRBV19, the J gene TRBJ2-6, with D unclear. The germline V gene encodes CDR1 LNHDA and CDR2 SQIVND (reference sequence). Trimming pared 0 bases from V and 2 bases from J, leaving 5 bases between. The CDR3 is 15 amino acids. The sequenced CDR3 bases are TGTGCCAGTAGTATAGAGGCTCCTGGGGCCAACGTC. It specifies CASSIEAPGANV. The entire CDR3 protein reads CASSIEAPGANVLTF.

This clone showed up many times. The read stops 3 residues short of the end of the CDR3; the missing end is completed from the germline J gene. The chain employs TRBV7-6 and TRBJ1-5; tentatively, D is TRBD1 (5 bases). Germline V lookup: CDR1 SGHVS, CDR2 FNYEAQ. V lost 6 bases, J lost 7 bases, and 13 bases lay in between. The CDR3 contains 13 residues. CDR3 bases read: TGTGCCAGCAGTGAACTGGAGGGGCAGCCC. The encoded protein is CASSELEGQP. The entire CDR3 is CASSELEGQPQHF.

There are many counts of this clone. The read ends 3 residues shy of where the CDR3 ends; the end is completed using the germline J gene. The chain couples TRBV28 to TRBJ2-6; 8 bases fit TRBD2. This CDR3 has 18 residues. With V trimmed by 3 bases and J by 3 bases, 10 bases remained unmatched. Per germline, CDR1 MDHEN and CDR2 SYDVKM. The chain's CDR3 is CASSLTSGRPHGANVLTF. Partial CDR3 DNA: TGTGCCAGCAGTTTGACCAGCGGGAGACCCCATGGGGCCAACGTC.

Many counts were recorded for this clone. The sequence runs out 3 residues before the end of the CDR3; the remainder is reconstructed from the germline J gene. The rearrangement uses TRBV6-2 or TRBV6-3 and TRBJ1-1; 7 positions agree with TRBD1. The CDR3 extends over 11 amino acids. Germline V gives CDR1 MNHEY, CDR2 SVGEGT. The CDR3 DNA, read in part, is TGTGCCAGCAGTTGGGGACAGTCT. It is translated as CASSWGQS. The CDR3 as a whole reads CASSWGQSAFF.

This clone showed up many times. The CDR3 end falls 3 residues outside the read, so it is completed with the germline J gene. This chain uses TRBV12-3 or TRBV12-4 with TRBJ2-7; 7 bases fit TRBD1. This CDR3 is built from 13 residues. V shed 4 bases and J 1 base; nucleotides not matched to a gene: 1. The covered CDR3 bases are TGTGCCAGCAGTTCGACAGGGTCCTACGAG. This translates into CASSSTGSYE. The entire CDR3 protein reads CASSSTGSYEQYF.

This clone has just a few counts. The CDR3 extends 3 residues past the end of the read, so its final part is completed from the germline J gene. The V and J genes are TRBV10-2 and TRBJ1-5; the D is unclear. The V and J ends lost 0 bases and 6 bases respectively, with 6 bases between them. This CDR3 is 13 amino acids long. Per the germline V gene, CDR1 is WSHSY and CDR2 is SAAADI. The part of the CDR3 DNA that was read is TGCGCCAGCAGTGAGTCGAATAGTCAGCCC. Protein sequence: CASSESNSQP. The entire CDR3 reads CASSESNSQPQHF.

This clone appeared many times. The CDR3 end lies 3 residues beyond the end of the read and is filled in from the germline J gene. This chain links TRBV7-9 with TRBJ1-5; 8 bases are a match to TRBD1. The CDR3 covers 13 residues. V lost 6 bases to trimming and J lost 4 bases; unmatched junction nucleotides: 2. Germline-derived CDR1 and CDR2 are SEHNR and FQNEAQ (reference sequence). The CDR3: CASRQGENQPQHF. CDR3 DNA, as far as it was read: TGTGCCAGCAGACAGGGGGAGAATCAGCCC.

This clone was recorded many times. The CDR3 is cut off 3 residues early in the read; its end comes from the germline J gene. V gene TRBV10-3 combines with J gene TRBJ1-5; 8 nucleotides agree with TRBD1. Per the germline V gene, CDR1 is ENHRY and CDR2 is SYGVKD. CDR3 size: 18 residues. CDR3 DNA, as far as it was read: TGTGCCATCAGTGAGCCCATGGCCACAGGGGGTGCCCCGGAACCC. This encodes CAISEPMATGGAPEP. In full, the CDR3 is CAISEPMATGGAPEPQHF.

At least ten counts were recorded for this clone. The read finishes 3 residues shy of the CDR3 end, and the germline J gene is used to complete it. The rearrangement links TRBV14 to TRBJ2-2; a possible D gene is TRBD2 (5 bases). The CDR3 has 17 amino acids. V lost 4 bases and J lost 6, with 21 bases in between. Per germline, CDR1 SGHDN and CDR2 FVKESK. The DNA read from the CDR3 is TGTGCCAGCAGCCCTCACTATGGAGGAATGGTAGCCGGGGAG. Translated: CASSPHYGGMVAGE. The complete CDR3 sequence is CASSPHYGGMVAGELFF.